This is a list of T cell receptor beta chains from one sample in a study of CD8 T cells in Susac syndrome. TCRdb used MiXCR to reprocess the immunoSEQ multiplex PCR reads, holding one entry per CDR3 protein. The sample has approximately 83,000 distinct CDR3 sequences, around 94% seen once. The sample taken for sequencing was CD8+ T cells from PBMCs. All receptors derive from a human donor with Susac syndrome. The CDR3 runs from the conserved cysteine through the conserved F or W. A D gene is named only where the DNA matches it firmly. Where a row states a size, it is once, few, many or the class of an expanded clone; other rows omit it.

j_call: TRBJ1-2
clone_size: once
v_call: TRBV5-1
d_call: NA
cdr3_aa: CASSFGVLTADGYTF
cdr3_nt: TGCGCCAGCAGCTTCGGGGTACTAACGGCTGATGGCTACACCTTC

j_call: TRBJ2-7
clone_size: NA
v_call: TRBV4-1
d_call: NA
cdr3_aa: CASSQGATSGEQYF
cdr3_nt: TGCGCCAGCAGCCAAGGGGCGACTTCGGGTGAGCAGTACTTC

j_call: TRBJ2-7
clone_size: NA
v_call: TRBV18
d_call: TRBD2
cdr3_aa: CASSPRTSSDEQYF
cdr3_nt: TGTGCCAGCTCCCCTAGGACTAGCTCCGACGAGCAGTACTTC

j_call: TRBJ2-7
clone_size: once
v_call: TRBV27
d_call: TRBD1
cdr3_aa: CASSLGTGRYEQYF
cdr3_nt: TGTGCCAGCAGTTTAGGGACAGGGAGATACGAGCAGTACTTC

j_call: TRBJ1-1
clone_size: NA
v_call: TRBV30
d_call: NA
cdr3_aa: CAWSVTVNTEAFF
cdr3_nt: TGTGCCTGGAGTGTAACAGTGAACACTGAAGCTTTCTTT

j_call: TRBJ2-3
clone_size: NA
v_call: TRBV18
d_call: TRBD2
cdr3_aa: CASSPGPTSGDTDTQYF
cdr3_nt: TGTGCCAGCTCACCCGGTCCTACTAGCGGGGACACAGATACGCAGTATTTT

j_call: TRBJ2-1
clone_size: NA
v_call: TRBV5-1
d_call: TRBD2
cdr3_aa: CASSLGAGGPANEQFF
cdr3_nt: TGCGCCAGCAGCTTGGGGGCGGGAGGGCCTGCGAATGAGCAGTTCTTC

j_call: TRBJ2-2
clone_size: once
v_call: TRBV4-1
d_call: NA
cdr3_aa: CASSQGGQGNTGELFF
cdr3_nt: TGCGCCAGCAGCCAGGGGGGGCAGGGGAACACCGGGGAGCTGTTTTTT

j_call: TRBJ2-1
clone_size: NA
v_call: TRBV5-4
d_call: NA
cdr3_aa: CASSPPAAGVFNEQFF
cdr3_nt: TGTGCCAGCAGCCCTCCCGCGGCAGGGGTATTCAATGAGCAGTTCTTC

j_call: TRBJ2-1
clone_size: NA
v_call: TRBV5-1
d_call: NA
cdr3_aa: CASSYSEQYNEQFF
cdr3_nt: TGCGCCAGCAGCTATTCGGAACAGTACAATGAGCAGTTCTTC

j_call: TRBJ2-1
clone_size: NA
v_call: TRBV7-9
d_call: NA
cdr3_aa: CASSFWGSNEQFF
cdr3_nt: TGTGCCAGCAGCTTCTGGGGAAGCAATGAGCAGTTCTTC

j_call: TRBJ2-5
clone_size: NA
v_call: TRBV9
d_call: NA
cdr3_aa: CASSVAGGTKKTQYF
cdr3_nt: TGTGCCAGCAGCGTAGCGGGGGGCACCAAGAAGACCCAGTACTTC

j_call: TRBJ1-1
clone_size: once
v_call: TRBV5-4
d_call: NA
cdr3_aa: CASSPHWEMNTEAFF
cdr3_nt: TGTGCCAGCAGCCCGCACTGGGAGATGAACACTGAAGCTTTCTTT

j_call: TRBJ2-1
clone_size: NA
v_call: TRBV7-3
d_call: NA
cdr3_aa: CASSRGLAEGDEQFF
cdr3_nt: TGTGCCAGCAGCCGGGGGCTAGCGGAGGGCGATGAGCAGTTCTTC

j_call: TRBJ2-7
clone_size: NA
v_call: TRBV7-9
d_call: NA
cdr3_aa: CASSEQETYEQYF
cdr3_nt: TGTGCCAGCAGCGAGCAGGAAACATACGAGCAGTACTTC

j_call: TRBJ2-7
clone_size: NA
v_call: TRBV28
d_call: NA
cdr3_aa: CASSLSETYEQYF
cdr3_nt: TGTGCCAGCAGTTTATCAGAAACCTACGAGCAGTACTTC

j_call: TRBJ2-1
clone_size: NA
v_call: TRBV19
d_call: NA
cdr3_aa: CASYSSYNEQFF
cdr3_nt: TGTGCCAGTTATAGCTCCTACAATGAGCAGTTCTTC

j_call: TRBJ1-1
clone_size: NA
v_call: TRBV12-3/TRBV12-4
d_call: NA
cdr3_aa: CASSLGLNTEAFF
cdr3_nt: TGTGCCAGCAGCCTGGGTCTGAACACTGAAGCTTTCTTT